This TCR beta chain was sequenced in a study of technical replicates of blood from a few donors. In germline, CDR1 is ENHRY, CDR2 SYGVKD. V was clipped by 5 bases and J by 10 bases, with 9 bases between them. CDR3 length: 11 residues. Sequencing was performed with immunoSEQ multiplex PCR; in TCRdb, only in-frame clones are kept and a portion is missing. The sample has about 98,000 clones, almost 96% seen once. The sample taken for sequencing was T cells isolated from PBMCs. This receptor was obtained from a human donor in good health. The gene calls are TRBV10-3 and TRBJ2-1; perhaps TRBD1 as D (6 bases). The CDR3: CAISSTGEQFF. CDR3 sequence (DNA): TGTGCCATCAGTTCTACAGGGGAGCAGTTCTTC.